The TCR beta chain described here comes from a study of shared clonotypes between healthy human individuals. General observations from the study: Only blood was sampled; tissue repertoires likely differ.

Deep-level running was used for the assay. On sorted subsets, replicate PCRs used 200 to 250 ng DNA, or tens of thousands of T cell genomes. Libraries were prepared by immunoSEQ multiplex PCR; TCRdb keeps only in-frame clonotypes and omits some of them. The sample has about 1 million clones; about 80% are singletons. Germline CDR1 and CDR2: SGHVT and SQSDAQ. The length of the CDR3 is 15 residues. Trimming at V came to 1 base and at J to 2 bases, leaving 3 bases not matched to a gene. This clone is a singleton in its sample. Its cognate antigen is unknown. The J gene is TRBJ2-3, the V gene TRBV7-4; 7 bases align to TRBD2. The sample consisted of memory CD4+ T cells sorted from blood. Stated subset: CD45RA-negative fraction. The sequence derives from a man aged 18 to 30 in good health. The CDR3 loop is CASSLGTRNTDTQYF. The DNA of the CDR3 is TGTGCCAGCAGCTTAGGGACTAGAAACACAGATACGCAGTATTTT.